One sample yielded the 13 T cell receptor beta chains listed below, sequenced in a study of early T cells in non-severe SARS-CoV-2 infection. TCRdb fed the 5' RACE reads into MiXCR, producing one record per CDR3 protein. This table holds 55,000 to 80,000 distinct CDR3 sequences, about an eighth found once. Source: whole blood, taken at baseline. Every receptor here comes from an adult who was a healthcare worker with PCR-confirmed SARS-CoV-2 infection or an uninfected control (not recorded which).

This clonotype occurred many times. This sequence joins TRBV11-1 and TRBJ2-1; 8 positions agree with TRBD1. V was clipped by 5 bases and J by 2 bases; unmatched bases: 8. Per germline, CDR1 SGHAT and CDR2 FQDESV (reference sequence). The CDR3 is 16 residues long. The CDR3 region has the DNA TGTGCCAGCAGCCCCCGGGACAGGACTACCTACAATGAGCAGTTCTTC. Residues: CASSPRDRTTYNEQFF.

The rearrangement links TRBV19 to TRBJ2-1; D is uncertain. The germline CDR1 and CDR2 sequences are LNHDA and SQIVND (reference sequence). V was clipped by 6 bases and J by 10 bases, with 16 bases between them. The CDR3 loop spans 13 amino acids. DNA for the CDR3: TGTGCCAGTAGCCTCAAACCCACGGCGGAGCAGTTCTTC. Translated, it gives CASSLKPTAEQFF.

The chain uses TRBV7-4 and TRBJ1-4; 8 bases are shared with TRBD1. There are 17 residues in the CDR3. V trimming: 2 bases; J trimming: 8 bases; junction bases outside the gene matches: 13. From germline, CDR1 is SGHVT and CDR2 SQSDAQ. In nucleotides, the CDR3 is TGTGCCAGCAGCTTATCTCCAGGGGGCGACTTCGAGGAAAAACTGTTTTTT. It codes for CASSLSPGGDFEEKLFF.

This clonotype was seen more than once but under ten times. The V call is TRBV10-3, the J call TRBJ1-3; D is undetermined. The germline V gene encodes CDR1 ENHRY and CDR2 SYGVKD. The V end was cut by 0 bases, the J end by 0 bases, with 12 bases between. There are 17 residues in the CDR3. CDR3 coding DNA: TGTGCCATCAGTGAGTCGGGTGGGATGATCTCTGGAAACACCATATATTTT. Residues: CAISESGGMISGNTIYF.

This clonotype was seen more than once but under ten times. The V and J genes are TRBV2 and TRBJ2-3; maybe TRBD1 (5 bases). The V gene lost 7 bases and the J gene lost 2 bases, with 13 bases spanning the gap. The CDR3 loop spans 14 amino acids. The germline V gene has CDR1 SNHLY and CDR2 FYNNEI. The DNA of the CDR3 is TGTGCCAGCAAAAAGGACGGACACACAGATACGCAGTATTTT. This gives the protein CASKKDGHTDTQYF.

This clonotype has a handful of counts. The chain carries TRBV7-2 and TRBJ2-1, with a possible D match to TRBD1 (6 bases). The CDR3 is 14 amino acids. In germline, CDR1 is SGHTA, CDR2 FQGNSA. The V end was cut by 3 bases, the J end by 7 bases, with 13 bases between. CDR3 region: CASSFRTAVNEQFF. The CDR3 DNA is TGTGCCAGCAGCTTTAGGACAGCTGTGAATGAGCAGTTCTTC. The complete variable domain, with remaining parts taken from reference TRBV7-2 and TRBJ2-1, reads GAGVSQSPSNKVTEKGKDVELRCDPISGHTALYWYRQSLGQGLEFLIYFQGNSAPDKSGLPSDRFSAERTGGSVSTLTIQRTQQEDSAVYLCASSFRTAVNEQFFGPGTRLTVL.

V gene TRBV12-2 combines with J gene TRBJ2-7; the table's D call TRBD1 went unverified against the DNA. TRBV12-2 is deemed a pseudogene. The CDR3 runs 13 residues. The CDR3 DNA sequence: TGTGCAAGTCGTCCAGGGGAGTTCGACGAGCAGTACTTC. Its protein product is CASRPGEFDEQYF.

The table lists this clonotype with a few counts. In DNA, the CDR3 is TGTGCCAGCATCGAGGGAGGAGTTGCAGGGCCCCAGCATTTT. This codes for CASIEGGVAGPQHF. The rearrangement uses TRBV21-1 and TRBJ1-5. TRBV21-1 is an annotated pseudogene. This CDR3 comprises 14 residues.

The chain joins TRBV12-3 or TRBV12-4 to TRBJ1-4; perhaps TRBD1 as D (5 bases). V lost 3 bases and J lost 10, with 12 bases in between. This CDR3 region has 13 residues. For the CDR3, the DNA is TGTGCCAGCAGTTTTGGGGGGATAGGAAAACTGTTTTTT. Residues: CASSFGGIGKLFF.

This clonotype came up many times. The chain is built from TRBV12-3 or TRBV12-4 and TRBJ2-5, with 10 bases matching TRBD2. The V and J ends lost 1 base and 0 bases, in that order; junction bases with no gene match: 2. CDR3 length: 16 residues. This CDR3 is CASSLGLAGDQETQYF. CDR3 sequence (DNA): TGTGCCAGCAGTTTAGGGCTAGCGGGGGACCAAGAGACCCAGTACTTC.

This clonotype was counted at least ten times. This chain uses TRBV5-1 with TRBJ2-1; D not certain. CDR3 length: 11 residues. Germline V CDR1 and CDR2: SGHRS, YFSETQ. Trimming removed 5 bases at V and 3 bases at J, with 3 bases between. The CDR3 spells CASRGYNEQFF. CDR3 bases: TGCGCCAGCAGGGGCTACAATGAGCAGTTCTTC.

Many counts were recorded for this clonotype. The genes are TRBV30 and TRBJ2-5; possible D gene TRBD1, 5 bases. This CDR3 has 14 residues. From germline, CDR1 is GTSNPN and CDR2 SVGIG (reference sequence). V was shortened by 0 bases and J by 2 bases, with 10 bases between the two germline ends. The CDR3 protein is CAWSVRDRQETQYF. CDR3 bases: TGTGCCTGGAGTGTACGTGACAGACAAGAGACCCAGTACTTC.

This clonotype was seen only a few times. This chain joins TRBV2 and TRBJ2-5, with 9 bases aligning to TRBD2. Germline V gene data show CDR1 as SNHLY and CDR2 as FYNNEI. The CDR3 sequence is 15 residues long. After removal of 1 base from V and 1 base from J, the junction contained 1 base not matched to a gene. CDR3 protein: CASSEGGGAQETQYF. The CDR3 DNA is TGTGCCAGCAGTGAAGGCGGGGGGGCCCAAGAGACCCAGTACTTC.